The TCR beta chain described here comes from a study of blood T cell repertoires in COVID-19. As for the study in general: Nucleic acid was either cDNA or gDNA, and it came from T cells, B-cell-depleted T cells, or PBMCs.

Authors' data handling: Reference gene primer amplification yielded estimated nucleated cell counts. Sequencing used immunoSEQ multiplex PCR; TCRdb keeps in-frame clones, though not all of them. V, J and clone size are those of that table, while D and trimming were read from the DNA. This table holds 250,000 to 350,000 clones, 70% to 90% found once. Assignments of participants to cohorts depended upon their own reported clinical history. Donors in Cohort 3 counted as recovered after two negative PCRs, clearance, or symptom resolution. The sample consisted of PBMCs or T cells enriched from blood (not recorded which). This clonotype was sampled from a woman aged 18 to 35 who had recovered from COVID-19.

CDR3 region: CASSGTPNYEQYF. As DNA, the CDR3 is TGTGCCAGCAGCGGGACTCCTAACTACGAGCAGTACTTC. This sequence joins TRBV12-3 or TRBV12-4 and TRBJ2-7, with D possibly being TRBD2 (6 bases). The germline V and J ends were trimmed by 6 bases and 3 bases, with 12 bases remaining between them. CDR3 size: 13 residues.